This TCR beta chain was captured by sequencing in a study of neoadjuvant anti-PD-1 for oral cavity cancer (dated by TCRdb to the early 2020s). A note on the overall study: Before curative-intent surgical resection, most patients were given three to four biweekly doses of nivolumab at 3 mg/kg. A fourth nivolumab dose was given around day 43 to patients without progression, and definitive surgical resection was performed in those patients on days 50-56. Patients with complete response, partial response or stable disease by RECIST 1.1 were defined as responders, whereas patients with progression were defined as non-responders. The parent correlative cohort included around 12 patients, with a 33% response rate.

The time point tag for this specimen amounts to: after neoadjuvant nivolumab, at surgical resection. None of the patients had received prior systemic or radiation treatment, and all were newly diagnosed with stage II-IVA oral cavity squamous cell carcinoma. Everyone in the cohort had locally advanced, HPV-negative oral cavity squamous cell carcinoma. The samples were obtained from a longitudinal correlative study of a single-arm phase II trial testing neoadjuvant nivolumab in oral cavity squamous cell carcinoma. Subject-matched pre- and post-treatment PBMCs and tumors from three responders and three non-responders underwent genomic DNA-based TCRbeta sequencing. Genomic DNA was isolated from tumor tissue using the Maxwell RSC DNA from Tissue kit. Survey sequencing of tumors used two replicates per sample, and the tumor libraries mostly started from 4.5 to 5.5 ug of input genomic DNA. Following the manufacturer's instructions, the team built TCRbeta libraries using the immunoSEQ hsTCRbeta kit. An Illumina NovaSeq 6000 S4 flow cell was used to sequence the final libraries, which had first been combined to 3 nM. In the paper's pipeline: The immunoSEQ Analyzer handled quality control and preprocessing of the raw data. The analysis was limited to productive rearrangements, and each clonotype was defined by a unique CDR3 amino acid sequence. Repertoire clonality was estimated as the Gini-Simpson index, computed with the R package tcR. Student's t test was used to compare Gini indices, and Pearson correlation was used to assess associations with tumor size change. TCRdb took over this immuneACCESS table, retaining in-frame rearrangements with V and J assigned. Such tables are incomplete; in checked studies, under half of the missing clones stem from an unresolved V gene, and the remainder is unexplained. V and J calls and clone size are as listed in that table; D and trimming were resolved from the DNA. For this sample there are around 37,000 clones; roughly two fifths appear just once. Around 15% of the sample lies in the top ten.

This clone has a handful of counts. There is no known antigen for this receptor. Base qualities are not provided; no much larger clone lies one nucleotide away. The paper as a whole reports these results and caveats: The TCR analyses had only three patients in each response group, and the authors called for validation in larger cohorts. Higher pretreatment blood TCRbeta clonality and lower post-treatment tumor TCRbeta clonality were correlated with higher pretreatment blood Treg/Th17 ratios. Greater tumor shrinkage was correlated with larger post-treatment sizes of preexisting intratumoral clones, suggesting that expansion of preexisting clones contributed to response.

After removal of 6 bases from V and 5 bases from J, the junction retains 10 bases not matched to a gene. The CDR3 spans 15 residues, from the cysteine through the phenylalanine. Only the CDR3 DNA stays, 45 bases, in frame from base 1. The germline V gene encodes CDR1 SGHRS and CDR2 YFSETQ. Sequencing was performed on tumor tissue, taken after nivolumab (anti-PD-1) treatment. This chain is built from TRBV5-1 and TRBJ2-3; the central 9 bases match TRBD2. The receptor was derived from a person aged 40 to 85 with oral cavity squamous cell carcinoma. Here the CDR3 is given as CASTSAGGHGDTQYF. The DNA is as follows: TGCGCCAGCACCTCGGCGGGGGGGCATGGAGATACGCAGTATTTT.